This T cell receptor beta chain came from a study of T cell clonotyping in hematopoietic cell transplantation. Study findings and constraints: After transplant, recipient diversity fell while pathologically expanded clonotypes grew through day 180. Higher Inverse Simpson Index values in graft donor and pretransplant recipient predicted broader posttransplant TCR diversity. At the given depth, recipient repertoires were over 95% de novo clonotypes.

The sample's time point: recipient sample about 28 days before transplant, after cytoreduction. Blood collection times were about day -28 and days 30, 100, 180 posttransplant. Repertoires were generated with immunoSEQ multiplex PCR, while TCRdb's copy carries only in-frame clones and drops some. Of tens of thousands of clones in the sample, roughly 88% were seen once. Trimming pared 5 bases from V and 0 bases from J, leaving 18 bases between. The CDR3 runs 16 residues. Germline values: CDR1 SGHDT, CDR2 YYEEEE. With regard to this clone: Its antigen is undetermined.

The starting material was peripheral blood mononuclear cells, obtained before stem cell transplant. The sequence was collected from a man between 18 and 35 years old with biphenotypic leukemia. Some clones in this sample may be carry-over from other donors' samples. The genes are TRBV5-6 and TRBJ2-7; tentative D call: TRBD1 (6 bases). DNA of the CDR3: TGTGCCAGCAGTGACCTTCAGGGGCGGAGCTCCTACGAGCAGTACTTC. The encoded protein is CASSDLQGRSSYEQYF.